This paragraph reports one TCR beta chain. This entry belongs to a study of blood T cell repertoires in COVID-19. The wider study: In each case, the material was cDNA or gDNA derived from T cells, B-cell-depleted T cells, or PBMCs.

This CDR3 region has 13 residues. Trimming removed 2 bases at V and 8 bases at J, with 7 bases between. The germline V gene encodes CDR1 MNHEY and CDR2 SMNVEV (reference sequence). Clones were sequenced by immunoSEQ multiplex PCR, and TCRdb holds only the in-frame ones, with some missing. Of 120,000 or so clones listed, over 75% were seen once; the top ten hold about 5%. The receptor was derived from a woman between 65 and 79 years old with acute or convalescent COVID-19. The sample taken for sequencing was peripheral blood. The rearrangement joins TRBV27 to TRBJ1-6; D gene uncertain. As DNA, the CDR3 is TGTGCCAGCAGTTTACGGGAGGATTCACCCCTCCACTTT. This sequence encodes CASSLREDSPLHF.